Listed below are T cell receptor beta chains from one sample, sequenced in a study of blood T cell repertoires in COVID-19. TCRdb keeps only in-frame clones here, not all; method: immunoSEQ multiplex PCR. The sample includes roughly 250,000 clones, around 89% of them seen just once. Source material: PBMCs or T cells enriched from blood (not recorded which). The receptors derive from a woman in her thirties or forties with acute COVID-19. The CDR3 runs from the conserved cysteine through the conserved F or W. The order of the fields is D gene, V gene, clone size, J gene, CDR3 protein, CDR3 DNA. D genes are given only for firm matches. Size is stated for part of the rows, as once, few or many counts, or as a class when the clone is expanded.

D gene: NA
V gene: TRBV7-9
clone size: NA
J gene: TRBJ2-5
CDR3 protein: CASLGRRETQYF
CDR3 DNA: TGTGCTTCGTTGGGGCGCAGGGAGACCCAGTACTTC

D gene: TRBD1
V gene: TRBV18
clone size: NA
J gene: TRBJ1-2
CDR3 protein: CASSPQNRGQDYGYTF
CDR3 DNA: TGTGCCAGCTCACCGCAGAACAGGGGGCAGGACTATGGCTACACCTTC

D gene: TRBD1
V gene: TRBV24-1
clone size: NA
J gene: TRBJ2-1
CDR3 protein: CATRGTGSYNEQFF
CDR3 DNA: TGTGCCACCAGGGGGACAGGATCCTACAATGAGCAGTTCTTC

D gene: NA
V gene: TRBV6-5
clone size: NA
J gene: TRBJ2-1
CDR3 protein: CASRPDSGSYNEQFF
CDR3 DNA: TGTGCCAGCAGACCGGACAGTGGCTCCTACAATGAGCAGTTCTTC

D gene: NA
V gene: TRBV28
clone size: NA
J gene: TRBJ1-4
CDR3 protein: CASSLEEGEGYEKLFF
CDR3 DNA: TGTGCCAGCAGTTTAGAGGAGGGGGAGGGGTATGAAAAACTGTTTTTT

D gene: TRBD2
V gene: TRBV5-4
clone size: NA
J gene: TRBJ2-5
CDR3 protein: CASSVRSGRARGTQYF
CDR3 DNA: TGTGCCAGCAGCGTGCGCAGCGGGAGGGCCCGAGGGACCCAGTACTTC

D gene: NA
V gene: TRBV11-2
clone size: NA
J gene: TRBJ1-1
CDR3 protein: CASRYTGEAFF
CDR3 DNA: TGTGCCAGCAGGTACACAGGTGAAGCTTTCTTT

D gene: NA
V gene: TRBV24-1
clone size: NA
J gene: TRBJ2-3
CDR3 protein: CATSAVSTDTQYF
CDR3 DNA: TGTGCCACCAGTGCTGTGAGCACAGATACGCAGTATTTT

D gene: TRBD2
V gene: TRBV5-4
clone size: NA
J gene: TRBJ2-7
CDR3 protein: CASSPRLAGVGVQYF
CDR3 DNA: TGTGCCAGCAGCCCCCGGTTAGCGGGAGTCGGCGTGCAGTACTTC

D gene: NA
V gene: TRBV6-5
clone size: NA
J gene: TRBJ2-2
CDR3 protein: CASYPAGTGELFF
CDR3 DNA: TGTGCCAGCTATCCCGCGGGGACCGGGGAGCTGTTTTTT

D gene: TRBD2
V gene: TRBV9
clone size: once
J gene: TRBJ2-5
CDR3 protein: CASSVGMAGGETQYF
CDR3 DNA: TGTGCCAGCAGCGTAGGAATGGCGGGGGGGGAGACCCAGTACTTC

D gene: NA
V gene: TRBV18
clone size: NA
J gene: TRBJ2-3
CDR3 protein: CATPGVGTDTQYF
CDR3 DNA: TGTGCCACCCCGGGAGTCGGGACAGATACGCAGTATTTT

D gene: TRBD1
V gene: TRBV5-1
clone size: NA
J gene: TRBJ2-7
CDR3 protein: CASSHWTGGSYEQYF
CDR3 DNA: TGCGCCAGCAGTCATTGGACAGGGGGCTCTTACGAGCAGTACTTC

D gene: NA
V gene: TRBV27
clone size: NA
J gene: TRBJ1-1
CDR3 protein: CASNGTPNTEAFF
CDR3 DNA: TGTGCCAGCAACGGGACACCTAACACTGAAGCTTTCTTT

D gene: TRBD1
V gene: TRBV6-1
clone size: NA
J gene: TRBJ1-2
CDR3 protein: CASSDGQAANYGYTF
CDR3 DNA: TGTGCCAGCAGTGACGGACAGGCTGCTAACTATGGCTACACCTTC

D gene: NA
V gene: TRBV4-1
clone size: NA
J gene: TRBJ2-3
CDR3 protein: CASSQRRGADTQYF
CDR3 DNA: TGCGCCAGCAGCCAACGAAGGGGCGCAGATACGCAGTATTTT

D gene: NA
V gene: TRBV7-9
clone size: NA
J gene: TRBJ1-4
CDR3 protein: CASSRAQGGEKLFF
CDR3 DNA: TGTGCCAGCAGCCGCGCCCAGGGAGGGGAAAAACTGTTTTTT

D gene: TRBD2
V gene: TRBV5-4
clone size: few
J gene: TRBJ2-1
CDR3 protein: CASSSAGGPDNEQFF
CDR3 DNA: TGTGCCAGCAGCTCAGCGGGAGGGCCCGACAATGAGCAGTTCTTC

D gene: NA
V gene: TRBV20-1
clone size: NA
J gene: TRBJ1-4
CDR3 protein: CSASTGSNEKLFF
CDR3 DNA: TGCAGTGCTAGTACTGGGAGTAATGAAAAACTGTTTTTT

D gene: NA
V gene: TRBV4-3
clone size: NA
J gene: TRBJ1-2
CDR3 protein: CASSQDRSTEFYGYTF
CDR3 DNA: TGCGCCAGCAGCCAAGATAGGTCGACGGAGTTTTATGGCTACACCTTC

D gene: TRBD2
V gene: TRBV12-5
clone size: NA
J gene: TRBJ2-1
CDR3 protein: CASGSGLVNEQFF
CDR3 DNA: TGTGCTAGTGGCTCGGGACTAGTCAATGAGCAGTTCTTC

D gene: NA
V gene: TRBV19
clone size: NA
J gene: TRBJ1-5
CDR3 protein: CASSIIRGIEQPQHF
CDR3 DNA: TGTGCCAGTAGTATCATCAGGGGAATAGAGCAGCCCCAGCATTTT

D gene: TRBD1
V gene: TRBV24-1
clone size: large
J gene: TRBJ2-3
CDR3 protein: CATSGYPGQGESASPHTQYF
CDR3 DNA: TGTGCCACCAGTGGGTATCCGGGACAGGGCGAGTCCGCCTCGCCCCATACGCAGTATTTT

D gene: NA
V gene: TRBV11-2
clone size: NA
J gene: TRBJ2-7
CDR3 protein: CASSLWERSVYEQYF
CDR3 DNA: TGTGCCAGCAGCTTGTGGGAGAGGAGCGTCTACGAGCAGTACTTC

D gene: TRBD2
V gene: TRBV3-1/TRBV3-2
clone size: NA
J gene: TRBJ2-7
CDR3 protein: CASSSRTSSPYEQYF
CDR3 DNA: TGTGCCAGCAGCTCTCGGACTAGCAGTCCCTACGAGCAGTACTTC

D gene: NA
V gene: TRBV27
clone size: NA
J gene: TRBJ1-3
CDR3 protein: CASQGSGNTIYF
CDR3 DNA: TGTGCCAGTCAGGGCTCTGGAAACACCATATATTTT

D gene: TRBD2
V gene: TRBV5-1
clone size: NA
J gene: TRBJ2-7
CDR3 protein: CASSVAAGVGYEQYF
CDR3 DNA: TGCGCCAGCAGTGTTGCGGCGGGAGTTGGTTACGAGCAGTACTTC

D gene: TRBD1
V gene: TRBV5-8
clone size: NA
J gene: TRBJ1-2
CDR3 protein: CASSLRDSNYGYTF
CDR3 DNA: TGTGCCAGCAGCCTTCGGGACAGTAACTATGGCTACACCTTC

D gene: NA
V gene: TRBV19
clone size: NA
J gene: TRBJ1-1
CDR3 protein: CASGDRPNTEAFF
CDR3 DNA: TGTGCCAGTGGAGACAGGCCGAACACTGAAGCTTTCTTT

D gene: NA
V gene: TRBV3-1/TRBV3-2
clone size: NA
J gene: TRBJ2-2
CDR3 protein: CASSQDFLGELFF
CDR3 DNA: TGTGCCAGCAGCCAGGACTTCCTGGGGGAGCTGTTTTTT

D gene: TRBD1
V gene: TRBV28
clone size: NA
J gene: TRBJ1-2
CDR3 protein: CASSFGDRVNYGYTF
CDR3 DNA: TGTGCCAGCAGTTTTGGGGACAGGGTAAACTATGGCTACACCTTC

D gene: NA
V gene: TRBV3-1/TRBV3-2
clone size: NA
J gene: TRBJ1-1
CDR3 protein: CASSQHLAGRTEAFF
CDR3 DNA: TGTGCCAGCAGCCAACACTTGGCAGGGCGGACTGAAGCTTTCTTT

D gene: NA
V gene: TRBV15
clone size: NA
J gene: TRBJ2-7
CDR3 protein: CATSRGRDYEQYF
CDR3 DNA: TGTGCCACCAGCAGAGGCCGCGATTACGAGCAGTACTTC

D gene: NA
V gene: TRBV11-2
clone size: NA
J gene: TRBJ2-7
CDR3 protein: CASSLGLRADPRTYEQYF
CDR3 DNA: TGTGCCAGCAGCTTAGGCCTCAGAGCGGACCCTCGTACCTACGAGCAGTACTTC

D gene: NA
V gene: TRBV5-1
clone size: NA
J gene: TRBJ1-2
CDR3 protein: CASSVDRSGYTF
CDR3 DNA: TGCGCCAGCAGCGTCGACAGGAGTGGCTACACCTTC

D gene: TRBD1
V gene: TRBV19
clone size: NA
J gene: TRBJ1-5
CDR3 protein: CASTFGTGVNQPQHF
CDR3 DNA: TGTGCCAGTACCTTCGGGACAGGGGTAAATCAGCCCCAGCATTTT

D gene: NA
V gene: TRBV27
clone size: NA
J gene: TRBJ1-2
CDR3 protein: CASSLSSTFSDYGYTF
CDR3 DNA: TGTGCCAGCAGTTTATCTTCGACATTTTCTGACTATGGCTACACCTTC

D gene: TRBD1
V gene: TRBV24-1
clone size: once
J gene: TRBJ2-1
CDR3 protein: CATSGLTGEAYNEQFF
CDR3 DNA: TGTGCCACCAGTGGTCTCACAGGGGAAGCTTACAATGAGCAGTTCTTC

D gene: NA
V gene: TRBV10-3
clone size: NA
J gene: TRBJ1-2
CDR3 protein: CAITGTSGYTF
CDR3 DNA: TGTGCCATCACAGGGACATCTGGCTACACCTTC

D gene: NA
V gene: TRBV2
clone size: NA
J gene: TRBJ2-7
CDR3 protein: CASSEFQNWQYF
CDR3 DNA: TGTGCCAGCAGTGAATTTCAAAATTGGCAGTACTTC

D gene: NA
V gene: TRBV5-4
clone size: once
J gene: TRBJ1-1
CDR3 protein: CASNLAGVTEAFF
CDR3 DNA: TGTGCCAGCAACTTGGCCGGGGTAACTGAAGCTTTCTTT